The present T cell receptor (beta chain) was sequenced within a study of blood T cell repertoires in COVID-19. For recovered donors of Cohort 3, there were two negative PCRs, clearance, or symptom resolution. J lost 13 bases, V lost 6 bases, and 8 bases had no gene match. The length of the CDR3 is 11 residues. Germline CDR1 LGHDT, CDR2 YNNKEL (reference sequence). This clone was counted only a few times. Generated by immunoSEQ multiplex PCR, the TCRdb table keeps only in-frame clones and is missing some. The sample has about 220,000 clones, 82% seen once; the top ten hold around 3.4%. Sequencing used PBMCs or T cells enriched from blood (not recorded which). The origin of this receptor is a woman aged 55-70 years who had recovered from COVID-19. The rearrangement uses TRBV3-1 (or the pseudogene TRBV3-2) and TRBJ2-5; 7 positions match TRBD1. The DNA of the CDR3 is TGTGCCAGCAGGGAGAGACAGGGTTGGTACTTC. This translates into CASRERQGWYF.